Presented here are 31 T cell receptor beta chains from one specimen sequenced in a study of cytomegalovirus exposure and HLA in healthy donors. Both 60 Vbeta primers and 13 Jbeta primers went into the PCR. TCRdb keeps only in-frame clones here, not all; method: immunoSEQ multiplex PCR. The table lists some 170,000 clones, 72% of them singletons. Sequenced: PBMCs. The source of these receptors is a human donor in good health.

This clone was found once. The gene calls are TRBV19 and TRBJ1-2; 7 positions agree with TRBD1. The CDR3 extends over 13 amino acids. Unmatched junction bases numbered 9, after V lost 10 bases and J lost 4 bases. The germline CDR1 and CDR2 sequences are LNHDA and SQIVND (reference sequence). The CDR3, as DNA: TGTGCCACCTCCGGGACAGCGACCTATGGCTACACCTTC. Its translation: CATSGTATYGYTF.

The gene calls are TRBV6-6 and TRBJ2-1, with D unresolved. The V and J ends lost 7 bases and 4 bases respectively, with 5 bases between them. CDR3 length: 11 residues. In germline, CDR1 is MNHNY, CDR2 SVGAGI (reference sequence). This CDR3 is CASTSYNEQFF. CDR3 DNA sequence: TGTGCCAGCACCTCTTACAATGAGCAGTTCTTC.

In nucleotides, the CDR3 is TGCGCCAGCAGCCAAGGCTTCGGATTAGGGGACACTGAAGCTTTCTTT. As protein: CASSQGFGLGDTEAFF. The gene calls are TRBV4-3 and TRBJ1-1, with D perhaps TRBD1 (5 bases). The germline gives CDR1 LGHNA, CDR2 YSLEER. V dropped 1 base and J dropped 3 bases, with 15 bases sitting between them. The CDR3 has 16 residues.

The J gene is TRBJ1-1, the V gene TRBV7-8, with TRBD1 matching 8 bases. CDR1 is SGHVS, CDR2 FQNEAQ, per germline. The V and J ends lost 5 bases and 9 bases, in that order; junction bases with no gene match: 20. This CDR3 region has 17 residues. As DNA, the CDR3 is TGTGCCAGCAGCCCACTCTTAATCCCAGGGGGCGCGTGGCAAGCTTTCTTT. Translating gives CASSPLLIPGGAWQAFF.

The chain is built from TRBV7-9 and TRBJ2-1; 8 bases map to TRBD1. V was pared by 5 bases and J by 2 bases, with 5 bases of the junction left unmatched. The CDR3 is 15 amino acids. CDR1 is SEHNR, CDR2 FQNEAQ, per germline (reference sequence). For the CDR3, the DNA is TGTGCCAGCAGCCTCACAGGGGGTCCCTACAATGAGCAGTTCTTC. Protein product: CASSLTGGPYNEQFF.

V is TRBV27 and J is TRBJ2-7, with 9 bases matching TRBD1. CDR1 MNHEY and CDR2 SMNVEV come from the germline V gene (reference sequence). V trimming: 6 bases; J trimming: 1 base; junction bases outside the gene matches: 7. The CDR3 loop spans 15 amino acids. This CDR3 reads CASSLTGTGSYEQYF. The CDR3, as DNA: TGTGCCAGCAGCTTGACCGGGACAGGGTCCTACGAGCAGTACTTC.

The chain has TRBV7-2 and TRBJ2-7; the match to TRBD2 covers 8 bases. V trimming: 5 bases; J trimming: 3 bases; junction bases outside the gene matches: 6. The CDR3 has 14 amino acids. Germline V gene data show CDR1 as SGHTA and CDR2 as FQGNSA. The CDR3 DNA follows: TGTGCCAGCAGCCCCGGGGGGGCGGACTACGAGCAGTACTTC. Encoded protein: CASSPGGADYEQYF. Together with reference TRBV7-2 and TRBJ2-7, the CDR3 gives the full variable domain: GAGVSQSPSNKVTEKGKDVELRCDPISGHTALYWYRQSLGQGLEFLIYFQGNSAPDKSGLPSDRFSAERTGGSVSTLTIQRTQQEDSAVYLCASSPGGADYEQYFGPGTRLTVT.

The chain uses TRBV9 and TRBJ2-5; 7 nucleotides line up with TRBD2. V lost 3 bases and J lost 4; bases outside the gene matches: 6. Germline lookup yields CDR1 SGDLS and CDR2 YYNGEE. This CDR3 has 14 amino acids. The chain's CDR3 is CASSETPGGETQYF. CDR3 nucleotides: TGTGCCAGCAGCGAGACCCCGGGGGGAGAGACCCAGTACTTC.

The J gene is TRBJ2-1, the V gene TRBV4-1; 7 bases are shared with TRBD1. V shed 3 bases and J 0 bases; nucleotides not matched to a gene: 2. This CDR3 contains 15 residues. Germline V gene lookup returns CDR1 MGHRA and CDR2 YSYEKL. DNA of the CDR3: TGCGCCAGCAGCCAGGGACAGAGCTCCTACAATGAGCAGTTCTTC. Residues: CASSQGQSSYNEQFF.

V usage is TRBV2 and J usage is TRBJ1-2; 8 positions match TRBD1. Germline CDR1 and CDR2: SNHLY and FYNNEI. The CDR3 length is 16 residues. After removal of 7 bases from V and 7 bases from J, the junction contained 17 bases not matched to a gene. The CDR3 region has the DNA TGTGCCAGCACGAGACAGGGGCCCTTTGGAGCTGGTGGCTACACCTTC. It yields the protein CASTRQGPFGAGGYTF.

The V gene is TRBV5-1, the J gene TRBJ2-5; TRBD1 aligns across 9 bases. The CDR3 length is 15 residues. Per germline, CDR1 SGHRS and CDR2 YFSETQ. J was trimmed by 0 bases and V by 4 bases; bases with no gene match: 4. CDR3 residues: CASSEGTGNQETQYF. Here the CDR3 DNA reads TGCGCCAGCAGCGAAGGGACAGGGAACCAAGAGACCCAGTACTTC.

This clone was counted a single time. The genes are TRBV6-1 and TRBJ1-2, with D maybe TRBD1 (6 bases). CDR1 is MNHNS, CDR2 SASEGT, per germline. V shed 10 bases and J shed 1 base, with 19 bases lying between them. This CDR3 is built from 15 residues. The CDR3 DNA follows: TGTGCCACCTCTCCCCAGGGGCAGAGTAACTATGGCTACACCTTC. Translated, it gives CATSPQGQSNYGYTF.

This clone showed up many times. This chain connects TRBV13 to TRBJ1-4; a possible D gene is TRBD1 (5 bases). Trimming took off 0 bases at V and 5 bases at J, with 13 bases between the two ends. Germline V gene lookup returns CDR1 PRHDT and CDR2 FYEKMQ (reference sequence). This CDR3 comprises 16 residues. The CDR3 nucleotides read TGTGCCAGCAGCTTAGGTATAAGCAGGGCCAATGAAAAACTGTTTTTT. Translating gives CASSLGISRANEKLFF.

Written as DNA, the CDR3 is TGTGCCAGCAGTAAAACGACAGGCCCCCCCTACAATGAGCAGTTCTTC. Protein sequence: CASSKTTGPPYNEQFF. The chain couples TRBV7-2 to TRBJ2-1; D is perhaps TRBD1 (6 bases). Per the germline V gene, CDR1 is SGHTA and CDR2 is FQGNSA. This CDR3 contains 16 residues. The V and J ends lost 6 bases and 2 bases respectively, with 17 bases between them. Complete variable domain (other parts from reference TRBV7-2 and TRBJ2-1): GAGVSQSPSNKVTEKGKDVELRCDPISGHTALYWYRQSLGQGLEFLIYFQGNSAPDKSGLPSDRFSAERTGGSVSTLTIQRTQQEDSAVYLCASSKTTGPPYNEQFFGPGTRLTVL.

Concerning this clone: The sample holds other DNA sequences that translate to the same CDR3. The chain uses TRBV15 and TRBJ1-2, with TRBD1 as a possible D gene (6 bases). V was pared by 2 bases and J by 5 bases, with 12 bases between. CDR1 is LNHNV and CDR2 is YYDKDF in the germline V gene (reference sequence). The CDR3 covers 14 residues. The CDR3 region has the DNA TGTGCCACCAGCAGAACCGGGACACAATATGGCTACACCTTC. Translation: CATSRTGTQYGYTF. The whole variable domain, filled in from reference TRBV15 and TRBJ1-2, reads DAMVIQNPRYQVTQFGKPVTLSCSQTLNHNVMYWYQQKSSQAPKLLFHYYDKDFNNEADTPDNFQSRRPNTSFCFLDIRSPGLGDTAMYLCATSRTGTQYGYTFGSGTRLTVV.

CDR3 sequence: CASSNRVEQYF. In DNA form, the CDR3 reads TGTGCCAGTTCCAACAGGGTCGAGCAGTACTTC. The genes are TRBV19 and TRBJ2-7; D may be TRBD1 (6 bases). Trimming stripped 8 bases from V and 6 bases from J, with 11 bases between. Germline V gene lookup returns CDR1 LNHDA and CDR2 SQIVND (reference sequence). The CDR3 runs 11 residues.

This chain uses TRBV5-1 with TRBJ1-2; a possible D gene is TRBD1 (6 bases). The CDR3 extends over 15 amino acids. Trimming took off 0 bases at V and 3 bases at J, with 12 bases between the two ends. The germline gives CDR1 SGHRS, CDR2 YFSETQ. The CDR3 sequence is CASSLEEQGYYGYTF. Written as DNA, the CDR3 is TGCGCCAGCAGCTTGGAGGAGCAGGGGTACTATGGCTACACCTTC.

This clone has only one observation. The rearrangement uses TRBV30 and TRBJ2-1; the match to TRBD1 covers 11 bases. The CDR3 covers 14 residues. V shed 6 bases and J 7 bases; nucleotides not matched to a gene: 8. Germline CDR1 reads GTSNPN; CDR2 reads SVGIG (reference sequence). This CDR3 reads CACTGTGGMNEQFF. The DNA of the CDR3 is TGTGCCTGCACCGGGACAGGGGGTATGAATGAGCAGTTCTTC.

The chain couples TRBV18 to TRBJ1-2; a possible D gene is TRBD1 (6 bases). Germline values: CDR1 KGHSH, CDR2 LQKENI. The CDR3 loop spans 13 amino acids. Trimming cost V 3 bases and J 8 bases, with 13 bases left between them. The CDR3 reads CASSPEGQGGYTF. DNA for the CDR3: TGTGCCAGCTCACCTGAGGGACAAGGGGGCTACACCTTC.

The chain carries TRBV2 and TRBJ1-1; 10 nucleotides agree with TRBD1. V lost 6 bases, J lost 7 bases, and 14 bases stayed unmatched. CDR1 and CDR2 from the germline V gene are SNHLY and FYNNEI. The CDR3 contains 16 residues. The CDR3, as DNA: TGTGCCAGCAGGCGCTCCGGGACAGGGGCACATCTTGAAGCTTTCTTT. Translation: CASRRSGTGAHLEAFF. Together with reference TRBV2 and TRBJ1-1, the CDR3 gives the full variable domain: EPEVTQTPSHQVTQMGQEVILRCVPISNHLYFYWYRQILGQKVEFLVSFYNNEISEKSEIFDDQFSVERPDGSNFTLKIRSTKLEDSAMYFCASRRSGTGAHLEAFFGQGTRLTVV.

This clone was observed once. This chain connects TRBV5-1 to TRBJ1-2, with TRBD1 matching 10 bases. The CDR3 has 16 amino acids. Trimming at V came to 0 bases and at J to 4 bases, leaving 6 bases not matched to a gene. Germline V gene data show CDR1 as SGHRS and CDR2 as YFSETQ. The DNA for the CDR3 is TGCGCCAGCAGCTTGGAGGGGACAGGGGCTATCTATGGCTACACCTTC. This encodes CASSLEGTGAIYGYTF.

This chain connects TRBV27 to TRBJ2-1; 7 positions agree with TRBD1. Germline loops: CDR1 MNHEY, CDR2 SMNVEV (reference sequence). J gave up 12 bases and V 4 bases, and 3 bases lay outside the gene matches. This CDR3 comprises 11 residues. The CDR3 sequence: CASSSGTVQFF. The CDR3 DNA reads as TGTGCCAGCAGTTCCGGGACAGTGCAGTTCTTC.

The table lists this clone with a count of one. The chain carries TRBV15 and TRBJ1-2; no clear D. The germline CDR1 and CDR2 sequences are LNHNV and YYDKDF (reference sequence). There are 15 residues in the CDR3. V was clipped by 1 base and J by 4 bases, with 13 bases between them. In DNA form, the CDR3 reads TGTGCCACCAGCAGAGCCCTCTCCTCCTTCTATGGCTACACCTTC. Protein sequence: CATSRALSSFYGYTF. The variable domain in full, with the rest retrieved from reference TRBV15 and TRBJ1-2, is DAMVIQNPRYQVTQFGKPVTLSCSQTLNHNVMYWYQQKSSQAPKLLFHYYDKDFNNEADTPDNFQSRRPNTSFCFLDIRSPGLGDTAMYLCATSRALSSFYGYTFGSGTRLTVV.

This clone was picked up a small number of times. The chain uses TRBV7-9 and TRBJ2-7; 11 nucleotides agree with TRBD2. The length of the CDR3 is 12 residues. V lost 5 bases, J lost 13 bases, and 7 bases stayed unmatched. CDR1 and CDR2 (germline): SEHNR, FQNEAQ (reference sequence). The CDR3 is CASSPTSGGPYF. DNA for the CDR3: TGTGCCAGCAGCCCAACTAGCGGGGGCCCCTACTTC.

This clone was seen only a few times. The J gene is TRBJ2-6, the V gene TRBV9; D is undetermined. The CDR3 has 15 residues. The germline V gene encodes CDR1 SGDLS and CDR2 YYNGEE. V shed 0 bases and J shed 0 bases, with 4 bases lying between them. CDR3 in amino acids: CASSVVISGANVLTF. DNA for the CDR3: TGTGCCAGCAGCGTAGTTATCTCTGGGGCCAACGTCCTGACTTTC. The variable domain in full, completed from reference TRBV9 and TRBJ2-6, reads DSGVTQTPKHLITATGQRVTLRCSPRSGDLSVYWYQQSLDQGLQFLIQYYNGEERAKGNILERFSAQQFPDLHSELNLSSLELGDSALYFCASSVVISGANVLTFGAGSRLTVL.

CDR3 in amino acids: CASSVVTGLVGELFF. The CDR3 coding sequence is TGTGCCAGCAGCGTAGTGACAGGGCTGGTCGGGGAGCTGTTTTTT. The chain recombines TRBV9 with TRBJ2-2; 7 nucleotides match TRBD1. Unmatched junction bases numbered 6, after V lost 0 bases and J lost 7 bases. CDR1 SGDLS and CDR2 YYNGEE come from the germline V gene. The CDR3 covers 15 residues.

The chain recombines TRBV15 with TRBJ1-1; no clear D gene. Trimming left V 1 base short and J 8 bases short, with 17 bases between. This CDR3 is 15 amino acids long. Germline assignment: CDR1 LNHNV and CDR2 YYDKDF (reference sequence). CDR3 DNA sequence: TGTGCCACCAGCAGAGCTTGGGAGGGCCCTTCGGAAGCTTTCTTT. It encodes CATSRAWEGPSEAFF.

In this sample, this clone turned up a few times. The V and J genes are TRBV5-1 and TRBJ2-1; 8 positions match TRBD1. The CDR3 is 15 residues long. Germline V gene lookup returns CDR1 SGHRS and CDR2 YFSETQ. Trimming at V came to 4 bases and at J to 9 bases, leaving 12 bases not matched to a gene. The CDR3 DNA follows: TGCGCCAGCAGCCCAGACTCAACACAGGGGGGTGAGCAGTTCTTC. Its protein product is CASSPDSTQGGEQFF.

The chain carries TRBV2 and TRBJ1-3; D remains unclear. The CDR3 consists of 17 residues. V lost 6 bases and J lost 0, with 18 bases in between. The germline CDR1 and CDR2 sequences are SNHLY and FYNNEI. The CDR3 coding sequence is TGTGCCAGCAGGTGGGAATCGCAAGGAGGCTCTGGAAACACCATATATTTT. This gives the protein CASRWESQGGSGNTIYF.

This CDR3 reads CASSQRGRSRDTGELFF. In DNA, the CDR3 is TGCGCCAGCAGCCAACGCGGGCGTAGTCGGGACACCGGGGAGCTGTTTTTT. The gene calls are TRBV4-1 and TRBJ2-2, with a tentative D call TRBD2 (5 bases). This CDR3 region has 17 residues. V lost 2 bases and J lost 3, with 16 bases in between. CDR1 is MGHRA and CDR2 is YSYEKL in the germline V gene.

The chain joins TRBV7-9 to TRBJ1-1; tentatively, D is TRBD1 (6 bases). Trimming took 5 bases from V and 3 from J, leaving 13 bases between them. The germline CDR1 and CDR2 sequences are SEHNR and FQNEAQ (reference sequence). The CDR3 runs to 14 residues. CDR3 amino acids: CASSKRSGDTEAFF. The CDR3 nucleotides read TGTGCCAGCAGCAAACGCTCAGGGGACACTGAAGCTTTCTTT.